This TCR beta chain is drawn from a study of cytomegalovirus exposure and HLA in healthy donors. The protocol was immunoSEQ multiplex PCR, while the TCRdb copy is restricted to in-frame clones and leaves out a portion. The sample shows about 220,000 clones, about 90% of them seen only once. V shed 8 bases and J shed 2 bases, with 13 bases lying between them. The CDR3 extends over 13 amino acids. CDR1 is MDHEN, CDR2 SYDVKM, per germline. Material: PBMCs. This chain joins TRBV28 and TRBJ2-7; tentative D call: TRBD2 (6 bases). The sequence came from a woman younger than 30 in good health and CMV-seronegative. Written as DNA, the CDR3 is TGTGCCAGCCCCGGGAGTTGGGCCTACGAGCAGTACTTC. Protein: CASPGSWAYEQYF. Complete variable domain (other parts from reference TRBV28 and TRBJ2-7): DVKVTQSSRYLVKRTGEKVFLECVQDMDHENMFWYRQDPGLGLRLIYFSYDVKMKEKGDIPEGYSVSREKKERFSLILESASTNQTSMYLCASPGSWAYEQYFGPGTRLTVT.